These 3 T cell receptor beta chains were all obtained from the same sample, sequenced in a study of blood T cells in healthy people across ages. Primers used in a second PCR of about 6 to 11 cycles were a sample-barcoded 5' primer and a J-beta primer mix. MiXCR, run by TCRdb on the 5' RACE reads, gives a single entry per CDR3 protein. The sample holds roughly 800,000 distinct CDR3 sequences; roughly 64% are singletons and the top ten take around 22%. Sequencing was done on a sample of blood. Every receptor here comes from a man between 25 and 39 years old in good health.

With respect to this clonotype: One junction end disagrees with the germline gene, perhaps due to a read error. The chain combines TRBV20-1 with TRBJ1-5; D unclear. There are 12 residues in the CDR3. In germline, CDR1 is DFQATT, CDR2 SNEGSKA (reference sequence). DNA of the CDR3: TGCAGTGCTAGAGATAGCAGTCAGCCCCAGCATTTT. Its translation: CSARDSSQPQHF.

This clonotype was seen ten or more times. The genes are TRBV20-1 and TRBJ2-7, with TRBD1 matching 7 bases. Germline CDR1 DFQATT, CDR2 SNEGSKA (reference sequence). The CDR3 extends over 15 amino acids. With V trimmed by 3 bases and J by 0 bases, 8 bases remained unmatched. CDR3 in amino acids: CSASRAGGGSYEQYF. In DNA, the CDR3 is TGCAGTGCTAGTAGGGCAGGGGGTGGCTCCTACGAGCAGTACTTC.

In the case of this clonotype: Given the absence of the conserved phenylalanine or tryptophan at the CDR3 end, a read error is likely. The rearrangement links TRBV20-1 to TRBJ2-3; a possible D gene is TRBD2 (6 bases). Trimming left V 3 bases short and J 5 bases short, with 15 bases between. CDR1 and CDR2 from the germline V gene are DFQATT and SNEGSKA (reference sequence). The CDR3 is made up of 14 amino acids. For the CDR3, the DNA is TGCAGTGCTAGTCTGGGAGGTCGGGGAGATACGCAGTATTGT. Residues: CSASLGGRGDTQYC.